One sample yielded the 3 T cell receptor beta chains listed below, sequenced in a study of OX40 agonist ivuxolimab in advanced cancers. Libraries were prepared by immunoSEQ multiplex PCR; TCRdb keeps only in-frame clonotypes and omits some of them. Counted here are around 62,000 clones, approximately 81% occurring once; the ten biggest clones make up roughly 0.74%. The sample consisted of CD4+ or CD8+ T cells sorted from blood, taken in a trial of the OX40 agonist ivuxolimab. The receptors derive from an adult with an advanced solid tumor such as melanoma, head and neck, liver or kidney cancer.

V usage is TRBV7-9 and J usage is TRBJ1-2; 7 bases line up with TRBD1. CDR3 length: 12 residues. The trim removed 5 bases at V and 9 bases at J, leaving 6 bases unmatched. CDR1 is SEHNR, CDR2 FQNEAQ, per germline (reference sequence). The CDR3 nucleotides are TGTGCCAGCAGCCTGAGACAGGGTAGCTACACCTTC. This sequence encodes CASSLRQGSYTF.

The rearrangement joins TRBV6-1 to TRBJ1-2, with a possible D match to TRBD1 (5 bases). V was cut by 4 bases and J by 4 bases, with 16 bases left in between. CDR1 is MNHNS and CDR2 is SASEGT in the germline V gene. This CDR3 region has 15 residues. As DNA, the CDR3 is TGTGCCAGCAGTGTTAATCGGACACCACTCTATGGCTACACCTTC. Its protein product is CASSVNRTPLYGYTF.

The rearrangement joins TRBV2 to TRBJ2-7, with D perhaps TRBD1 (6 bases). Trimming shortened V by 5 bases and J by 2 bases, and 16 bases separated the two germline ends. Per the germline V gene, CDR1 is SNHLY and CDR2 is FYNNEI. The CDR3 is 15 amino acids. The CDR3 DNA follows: TGTGCCAGCAGTTGGTCCAGGACAGACCCCTACGAGCAGTACTTC. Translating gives CASSWSRTDPYEQYF. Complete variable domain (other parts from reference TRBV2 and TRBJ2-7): EPEVTQTPSHQVTQMGQEVILRCVPISNHLYFYWYRQILGQKVEFLVSFYNNEISEKSEIFDDQFSVERPDGSNFTLKIRSTKLEDSAMYFCASSWSRTDPYEQYFGPGTRLTVT.